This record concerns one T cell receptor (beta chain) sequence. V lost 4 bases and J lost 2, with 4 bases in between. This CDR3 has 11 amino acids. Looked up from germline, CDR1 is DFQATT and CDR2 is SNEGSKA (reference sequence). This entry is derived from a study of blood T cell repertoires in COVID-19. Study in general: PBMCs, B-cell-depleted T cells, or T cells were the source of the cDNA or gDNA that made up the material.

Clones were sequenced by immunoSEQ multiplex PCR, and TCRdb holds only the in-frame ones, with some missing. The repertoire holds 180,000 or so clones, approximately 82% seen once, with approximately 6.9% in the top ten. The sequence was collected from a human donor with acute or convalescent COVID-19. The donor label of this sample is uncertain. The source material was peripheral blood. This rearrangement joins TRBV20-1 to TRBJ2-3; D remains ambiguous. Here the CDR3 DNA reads TGCAGTGCTACTCCCACAGATACGCAGTATTTT. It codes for CSATPTDTQYF.